The 2 T cell receptor beta chains given below trace back to one sample, sequenced in a study of cytomegalovirus exposure and HLA in healthy donors. The PCR was carried out with 60 Vbeta primers and 13 Jbeta primers. Sequencing was performed with immunoSEQ multiplex PCR; in TCRdb, only in-frame clones are kept and a portion is missing. This table has around 80,000 clones, over 70% appearing once. The material sequenced was PBMCs. The receptors come from a man between 18 and 29 years old in good health and CMV-seropositive.

The chain links TRBV7-2 to TRBJ2-5, with a tentative D call TRBD1 (5 bases). Germline CDR1 SGHTA, CDR2 FQGNSA. The CDR3 length is 14 residues. With 5 bases removed from V and 1 base from J, the gap between germline ends came to 11 bases. The CDR3 sequence: CASSPPGIQETQYF. The CDR3 nucleotides read TGTGCCAGCAGCCCTCCAGGGATCCAAGAGACCCAGTACTTC.

This rearrangement joins TRBV11-3 to TRBJ2-3, with TRBD2 matching 11 bases. In germline, CDR1 is SGHNT, CDR2 YENEEA. V shed 3 bases and J 6 bases; nucleotides not matched to a gene: 5. The CDR3 runs 15 residues. DNA for the CDR3: TGTGCCAGCAGCTTTAAACTAGCGGGAGCCGATACGCAGTATTTT. Translated: CASSFKLAGADTQYF.